The rows below give T cell receptor beta chains drawn from one sample of a study of T cell changes during pregnancy in multiple sclerosis. This table comes from immunoSEQ multiplex PCR, and its TCRdb copy is limited to in-frame clones, with some not included. The data show fewer than 150,000 clones, about 96% seen once. The source was peripheral blood, collected after pregnancy. These receptor sequences come from a female donor with multiple sclerosis, enrolled in a pregnancy study. Both conserved end residues are part of each CDR3. The D gene is left open where the match is weak. Some rows have no size entry. The others give once, few or many, or a class for an expanded clone.

cdr3_aa cdr3_nt v_call clone_size d_call j_call
CAILKTGGGEKLFF TGTGCCATTTTAAAAACAGGGGGAGGCGAAAAACTGTTTTTT TRBV28 NA TRBD1 TRBJ1-4
CATSRATGYGEKLFF TGTGCCACCAGCAGAGCGACAGGGTACGGAGAAAAACTGTTTTTT TRBV15 NA TRBD1 TRBJ1-4
CASTLGQTRPETQYF TGTGCCAGCACCCTTGGACAGACAAGGCCAGAGACCCAGTACTTC TRBV28 NA NA TRBJ2-5
CASSISGEAGELFF TGTGCCAGTAGTATATCTGGGGAGGCCGGGGAGCTGTTTTTT TRBV19 few NA TRBJ2-2
CASSLWRTGMSYTF TGTGCCAGCAGTTTATGGAGGACAGGGATGAGCTACACCTTC TRBV28 NA TRBD1 TRBJ1-2
CASSLAGGLNEQFF TGTGCCAGCAGTTTAGCGGGAGGTCTGAATGAGCAGTTCTTC TRBV28 NA TRBD2 TRBJ2-1
CASGLGLAEQFF TGTGCTAGTGGTTTGGGTCTAGCTGAGCAGTTCTTC TRBV12-5 NA NA TRBJ2-1
CASSRRGRGEQYF TGTGCCAGCAGCCGCAGGGGGCGGGGTGAGCAGTACTTC TRBV7-9 NA TRBD1 TRBJ2-7
CASSQGQGARTEAFF TGTGCCAGCAGCCAGGGACAGGGGGCAAGGACTGAAGCTTTCTTT TRBV7-9 once TRBD1 TRBJ1-1
CASTRVGSGANVLTF TGTGCCAGCACCCGCGTTGGCTCTGGGGCCAACGTCCTGACTTTC TRBV7-9 NA NA TRBJ2-6
CASSPGTGFEAAYEQYF TGTGCCAGCAGCCCCGGGACAGGGTTTGAGGCTGCCTACGAGCAGTACTTC TRBV5-6 NA TRBD1 TRBJ2-7
CASRILDRVNTEAFF TGTGCCAGTAGAATCTTGGACAGAGTGAACACTGAAGCTTTCTTT TRBV19 NA NA TRBJ1-1
CASSLPGTEAFF TGTGCCAGCAGCTTGCCGGGCACTGAAGCTTTCTTT TRBV5-4 NA NA TRBJ1-1
CASNIGPSGYNEQFF TGTGCCAGCAACATAGGGCCTAGCGGATACAATGAGCAGTTCTTC TRBV7-9 NA TRBD2 TRBJ2-1
CASSHSGFSYEQYF TGCGCCAGCAGTCATTCGGGATTCTCCTACGAGCAGTACTTC TRBV23-1 NA NA TRBJ2-7
CASRDPSGHYEQYF TGTGCCAGCAGGGACCCTAGCGGTCATTACGAGCAGTACTTC TRBV28 once TRBD2 TRBJ2-7
CASSQDPGWNTEAFF TGCGCCAGCAGCCAAGATCCGGGTTGGAACACTGAAGCTTTCTTT TRBV4-1 NA NA TRBJ1-1
CASSLAGEQFF TGTGCCAGCAGTCTAGCGGGAGAGCAGTTCTTC TRBV27 NA TRBD2 TRBJ2-1
CASSYLDTPHTDTQYF TGTGCCAGCAGTTACCTGGACACCCCACACACAGATACGCAGTATTTT TRBV6-6 NA NA TRBJ2-3
CASSYPPNQPQHF TGTGCCAGCAGTTACCCCCCGAATCAGCCCCAGCATTTT TRBV6-5 NA NA TRBJ1-5
CASGSSTGLAGAAGYEQFF TGTGCCAGCGGATCATCGACGGGACTAGCGGGAGCTGCAGGATATGAGCAGTTCTTC TRBV28 NA TRBD2 TRBJ2-1
CASSQGAGNQPQHF TGCGCCAGCAGCCAGGGGGCGGGTAATCAGCCCCAGCATTTT TRBV4-3 NA NA TRBJ1-5
CASSHGGLLYNEQFF TGTGCCAGCAGCCACGGGGGACTCCTCTACAATGAGCAGTTCTTC TRBV11-1 NA NA TRBJ2-1
CASSLGDNTEAFF TGTGCCAGCAGCTTAGGAGATAACACTGAAGCTTTCTTT TRBV7-6 NA NA TRBJ1-1
CSAGRTSGNNEQFF TGCAGCGCGGGACGGACTAGCGGCAACAATGAGCAGTTCTTC TRBV29-1 once TRBD2 TRBJ2-1
CASSPSAGAYEQYF TGTGCCAGCAGCCCAAGCGCGGGAGCCTACGAGCAGTACTTC TRBV7-9 NA TRBD2 TRBJ2-7
CSVGQGTYEQYF TGCAGCGTGGGACAGGGCACCTACGAGCAGTACTTC TRBV29-1 once TRBD1 TRBJ2-7
CASSATEAGVGLISYEQYF TGTGCCAGCAGCGCAACTGAAGCGGGAGTCGGGTTAATCTCCTACGAGCAGTACTTC TRBV7-8 NA TRBD2 TRBJ2-7
CASSIWDFGYTF TGTGCCAGTAGTATCTGGGACTTCGGCTACACCTTC TRBV19 few NA TRBJ1-2
CASTSAGVPYEQYF TGTGCCAGCACGTCAGCGGGAGTCCCCTACGAGCAGTACTTC TRBV2 NA TRBD2 TRBJ2-7
CASSPQPSSYNEQFF TGTGCCAGCAGCCCACAACCCAGCTCCTACAATGAGCAGTTCTTC TRBV9 NA NA TRBJ2-1
CSETSGETQYF TGCAGCGAGACTAGCGGGGAGACCCAGTACTTC TRBV29-1 NA TRBD2 TRBJ2-5
CATEPGQGAWTEAFF TGTGCCACCGAACCGGGACAGGGGGCATGGACTGAAGCTTTCTTT TRBV19 NA TRBD1 TRBJ1-1
CATSRAGVGQGYGYTF TGTGCCACCAGCAGAGCAGGGGTGGGACAGGGCTATGGCTACACCTTC TRBV15 few TRBD1 TRBJ1-2
CASQRRLAGVAYEQYF TGTGCCAGCCAAAGGAGGCTAGCGGGAGTCGCCTACGAGCAGTACTTC TRBV7-3 NA TRBD2 TRBJ2-7
CATSSHSGSGYNEQFF TGTGCCACCAGCAGTCATAGCGGGAGCGGCTACAATGAGCAGTTCTTC TRBV15 NA TRBD2 TRBJ2-1